The 9 T cell receptor beta chains given below trace back to one sample, sequenced in a study of T cell repertoires in cytomegalovirus infection (dated by TCRdb to about 2019). Which antigens these TCRs recognize remains unknown. This specimen's treatment or condition label, per the study, means: in vitro stimulation with specific CMV peptide epitopes to enrich CMV-specific T cells. Instrument used: Illumina HiSeq 1500. TCRdb cleaned the public reads at Q25 with fastp, built clones with MiXCR and kept in-frame beta chains. Under each unique CDR3 protein, matching rows form one entry showing the most common genes and DNA. Counted in this sample were approximately 120,000 distinct CDR3 sequences; about 31% of them appeared once. The biggest ten clones account for under 65% of the sample. Material: CD8+ T cells from cultured PBMCs, obtained from culture after CMV antigen stimulation. These receptor sequences come from a human donor in good health (CMV status not recorded). Some clones in this sample may be carry-over from other donors' samples.

This clonotype was detected only a few times. The chain recombines TRBV6-5 with TRBJ2-7; D gene unclear. The germline CDR1 and CDR2 sequences are MNHEY and SVGAGI. V gave up 2 bases and J gave up 1 base, with 9 bases separating them. This CDR3 spans 14 amino acids. The CDR3 nucleotides read TGTGCCAGCAGTTACGCCAGGTTATCCTACGAGCAGTACTTC. Amino acid sequence: CASSYARLSYEQYF.

This clonotype showed up just a few times. This chain links TRBV7-9 with TRBJ2-6, with D perhaps matching TRBD2 (5 bases). The CDR3 covers 17 residues. Germline V gene lookup returns CDR1 SEHNR and CDR2 FQNEAQ (reference sequence). The V end lost 4 bases, the J end lost 2 bases, and 15 bases lay between the germline ends. The CDR3 is CASSSQRVGTGANVLTF. The CDR3 DNA follows: TGTGCCAGCAGCTCACAACGGGTCGGGACTGGGGCCAACGTCCTGACTTTC.

This clonotype showed up just a few times. This chain links TRBV4-3 with TRBJ1-3, with 7 bases matching TRBD1. V lost 1 base and J lost 0; bases outside the gene matches: 15. The germline CDR1 and CDR2 sequences are LGHNA and YSLEER. This CDR3 is built from 20 residues. The CDR3 protein is CASSQGRDSNVLSSGNTIYF. Written as DNA, the CDR3 is TGCGCCAGCAGCCAAGGCCGGGACAGTAACGTCCTTAGCTCTGGAAACACCATATATTTT.

This clonotype showed up many times. CDR3 amino acids: CASSPGSGYGYTF. The CDR3 DNA sequence: TGTGCCAGCAGTCCGGGAAGCGGGTATGGCTACACCTTC. The chain carries TRBV12-3 or TRBV12-4 and TRBJ1-2; D remains ambiguous. V was shortened by 5 bases and J by 5 bases, with 12 bases between the two germline ends. The CDR3 contains 13 residues.

This clonotype has ten or more counts. CDR3 protein: CASTPFTQNYGYTF. In DNA form, the CDR3 reads TGTGCCAGCACCCCGTTCACTCAAAACTATGGCTACACCTTC. This sequence joins TRBV7-9 and TRBJ1-2; D remains unclear. Trimming stripped 7 bases from V and 2 bases from J, with 14 bases between. Germline V CDR1 and CDR2: SEHNR, FQNEAQ (reference sequence). This CDR3 is built from 14 residues.

The chain employs TRBV6-2 or TRBV6-3 and TRBJ1-1, with 11 bases matching TRBD1. CDR1 is MNHEY and CDR2 is SVGEGT in the germline V gene. This CDR3 region has 15 residues. With 3 bases clipped from V and 5 bases from J, the junction kept 5 bases outside the gene matches. The CDR3 spells CASSYWDRGRTEAFF. The CDR3 DNA is TGTGCCAGCAGTTATTGGGACAGGGGGAGGACTGAAGCTTTCTTT.

A note on this clonotype: A much more abundant neighbour one base away suggests this may be a read error. The chain is built from TRBV12-3 or TRBV12-4 and TRBJ2-5; no clear D. The CDR3 length is 11 residues. CDR3 sequence (DNA): TGTGCCAGCAGTTTCCAAGAGACCCAGAACTTC. This codes for CASSFQETQNF.

V is TRBV12-3 or TRBV12-4 and J is TRBJ1-6; D perhaps matches TRBD1 (6 bases). Trimming stripped 3 bases from V and 6 bases from J, with 21 bases between. This CDR3 spans 18 amino acids. The CDR3 loop is CASSFTTRGQGGNSPLHF. In DNA, the CDR3 is TGTGCCAGCAGTTTCACAACCAGGGGCCAGGGCGGTAATTCACCCCTCCACTTT.

The chain recombines TRBV28 with TRBJ2-5; 7 positions agree with TRBD1. There are 15 residues in the CDR3. Germline lookup yields CDR1 MDHEN and CDR2 SYDVKM. Trimming cost V 9 bases and J 5 bases; bases outside gene matches: 15. The CDR3 reads CASDPDRRSGETQYF. CDR3 nucleotides: TGTGCCAGTGACCCGGACAGGCGGTCTGGGGAGACCCAGTACTTC.